Listed below are T cell receptor beta chains from one sample, sequenced in a study of control samples from healthy donors and cancer patients. The data were produced by immunoSEQ multiplex PCR, yet TCRdb's version contains in-frame clones alone and is incomplete. The sample holds 200,000 or so clones, about 94% seen once. The specimen was blood. The receptor set was obtained from a man aged 45 to 65 in good health. Both conserved end residues are part of each CDR3. Each record gives: clone size, D gene, J gene, V gene, CDR3 DNA, CDR3 protein. The D gene is left open where the match is weak. Size tells how often a clone was seen (once, few, many) or the class of an expanded clone, and some rows leave it out.

>once|NA|TRBJ2-7|TRBV7-8
TGTGCCAGCAGCTCTAGAGTGGAAGGGAGGTACGAGCAGTACTTC
CASSSRVEGRYEQYF
>NA|NA|TRBJ1-5|TRBV24-1
TGTGCCACCAGTGATGAACGGGCGAATCAGCCCCAGCATTTT
CATSDERANQPQHF
>NA|NA|TRBJ2-5|TRBV28
TGTGCCAGCAGGACTACGGCGGGACAAGAGACCCAGTACTTC
CASRTTAGQETQYF
>NA|NA|TRBJ1-5|TRBV4-1
TGCGCCAGCAGCCAGACAGATTATAGCAATCAGCCCCAGCATTTT
CASSQTDYSNQPQHF
>NA|NA|TRBJ1-6|TRBV19
TGTGCCAGTAGGACCGTTCGAGCCTCCTATAATTCACCCCTCCACTTT
CASRTVRASYNSPLHF
>NA|NA|TRBJ2-2|TRBV12-3/TRBV12-4
TGTGCCAGCAGTCCTCAGGTCACCGGGGAGCTGTTTTTT
CASSPQVTGELFF
>NA|TRBD1|TRBJ1-6|TRBV2
TGTGCCAGCAGTGCGGACAGGGGGCAAGCCCTCCACTTT
CASSADRGQALHF
>NA|NA|TRBJ1-6|TRBV7-2
TGTGCCAGCAGCCCCAGGGACACCAGAGAATCACCCCTCCACTTT
CASSPRDTRESPLHF
>NA|TRBD1|TRBJ1-2|TRBV24-1
TGTGCCACCAGTGATCTGGACAGGGGAGGCTACACCTTC
CATSDLDRGGYTF
>NA|NA|TRBJ2-1|TRBV5-4
TGTGCCAGCAGCTTGTGGGGCGATGAGCAGTTCTTC
CASSLWGDEQFF
>NA|NA|TRBJ2-5|TRBV3-1/TRBV3-2
TGTGCCAGCAGCCCAACCCGGAGAGAGACCCAGTACTTC
CASSPTRRETQYF
>NA|TRBD1|TRBJ1-2|TRBV5-1
TGCGCCAGCAGCTGGGGACAGGCTCAACCTAACTATGGCTACACCTTC
CASSWGQAQPNYGYTF
>NA|NA|TRBJ2-5|TRBV7-6
TGTGCCAGCAGCTTAATTGGAGAGACCCAGTACTTC
CASSLIGETQYF
>NA|NA|TRBJ1-3|TRBV2
TGTGCCAGCAGTGGTTTTAGGGGAAACACCATATATTTT
CASSGFRGNTIYF
>NA|NA|TRBJ2-2|TRBV29-1
TGCAGCGTTTTTGGGGGGGCCCAGAACACCGGGGAGCTGTTTTTT
CSVFGGAQNTGELFF
>NA|TRBD1|TRBJ2-7|TRBV30
TGTGCCTGGAGTTCGACAGGGAGCTACGAGCAGTACTTC
CAWSSTGSYEQYF
>NA|TRBD1|TRBJ1-1|TRBV4-3
TGCGCCAGCAGCCGCGGACAGGAGCCCACTGAAGCTTTCTTT
CASSRGQEPTEAFF
>once|NA|TRBJ1-2|TRBV6-5
TGTGCCAGCAGCCCCCTCGTGGGGGGCTACACCTTC
CASSPLVGGYTF
>NA|TRBD1|TRBJ1-6|TRBV5-5
TGTGCCAGCAGCTTAATAGGGACAGAAAATTCACCCCTCCACTTT
CASSLIGTENSPLHF
>NA|NA|TRBJ2-3|TRBV10-3
TGTGCCATCAGTATCAGGGACTCAGATACGCAGTATTTT
CAISIRDSDTQYF
>NA|NA|TRBJ1-6|TRBV25-1
TGTGCCAGCAGTGATAACGGACTGGGGGATTCACCCCTCCACTTT
CASSDNGLGDSPLHF
>NA|TRBD1|TRBJ2-7|TRBV11-1
TGTGCCAGCAGCTTAGCTTGGGACAGGGTTTTCTCCTACGAGCAGTACTTC
CASSLAWDRVFSYEQYF
>NA|NA|TRBJ2-7|TRBV21-1
TGTGCCAGCAGCAAAGCTCTCGGGGAAGAAAGCTCCTACGAGCAGTACTTC
CASSKALGEESSYEQYF
>NA|NA|TRBJ1-1|TRBV11-1
TGTGCCAGCAGCTTACTCGAAGGCCTGAACACTGAAGCTTTCTTT
CASSLLEGLNTEAFF
>NA|NA|TRBJ1-1|TRBV19
TGTGCCAGTAGTATTTGGGGGCAGACTGAAGCTTTCTTT
CASSIWGQTEAFF
>few|NA|TRBJ1-2|TRBV3-1/TRBV3-2
TGTGCCAGCAGCCAGGGGCCCGGGGGCTACACCTTC
CASSQGPGGYTF
>NA|NA|TRBJ1-1|TRBV6-2/TRBV6-3
TGTGCCAGCAGTTGGAGTTGGGGCACTGAAGCTTTCTTT
CASSWSWGTEAFF
>NA|NA|TRBJ2-1|TRBV4-1
TGCGCCAGCAGCCATTCGGACAGAGAGCAGTTCTTC
CASSHSDREQFF
>NA|TRBD2|TRBJ2-1|TRBV18
TGTGCCAGCTCACCCTTTTTAGCGGGGGGGCTCGTCAATGAGCAGTTCTTC
CASSPFLAGGLVNEQFF
>NA|TRBD1|TRBJ1-1|TRBV3-1/TRBV3-2
TGTGCCAGCAGCCAATCAGGGGGTGGGAACACTGAAGCTTTCTTT
CASSQSGGGNTEAFF
>NA|NA|TRBJ2-6|TRBV25-1
TGTGCCAGCGGGACGGGGGCCAACGTCCTGACTTTC
CASGTGANVLTF
>NA|TRBD1|TRBJ2-7|TRBV28
TGTGCCAGCAGTTCACCCCCAGGGACAGGGGCTCCCTACGAGCAGTACTTC
CASSSPPGTGAPYEQYF
>NA|NA|TRBJ1-4|TRBV2
TGTGCCAGCAGTATAGGAGAAAAACTGTTTTTT
CASSIGEKLFF
>NA|TRBD2|TRBJ2-1|TRBV7-3
TGTGCCAGCAGCTTCCCCGGACTAGGGTACAATGAGCAGTTCTTC
CASSFPGLGYNEQFF
>NA|NA|TRBJ1-1|TRBV7-3
TGTGCCAGCAGCTCCGACCCGTCTGCTGAAGCTTTCTTT
CASSSDPSAEAFF
>few|TRBD2|TRBJ2-3|TRBV6-7
TGTGCCAGCAGTTACTCACTAGCGGGGGGGCCAGATACGCAGTATTTT
CASSYSLAGGPDTQYF
>NA|NA|TRBJ2-7|TRBV6-6
TGTGCCAGCAGTTACGCGGTGACCTACGAGCAGTACTTC
CASSYAVTYEQYF
>NA|NA|TRBJ1-2|TRBV19
TGTGCCAGTACAGGACAGTTAAGAGCTAACTATGGCTACACCTTC
CASTGQLRANYGYTF
>NA|NA|TRBJ2-1|TRBV5-5
TGTGCCAGCAGCTTGATTGGGACGGATGAGCAGTTCTTC
CASSLIGTDEQFF
>NA|NA|TRBJ1-4|TRBV28
TGTGCCAGCAGTTTTGGGCAGAGCTTTGTTAATGAAAAACTGTTTTTT
CASSFGQSFVNEKLFF
>NA|TRBD2|TRBJ2-1|TRBV28
TGTGCCAGCATCCCCCTGGGTAGCGGGGGGGCTCTTGGAGAGCAGTTCTTC
CASIPLGSGGALGEQFF
>NA|NA|TRBJ2-5|TRBV7-9
TGTGCCAGCAGCCGAGCGAGCCACAGGCCGGAGACCCAGTACTTC
CASSRASHRPETQYF
>many|NA|TRBJ2-6|TRBV6-4
TGTGCCAGCAGTGACAACTCTGGGGCCAACGTCCTGACTTTC
CASSDNSGANVLTF
>NA|NA|TRBJ1-1|TRBV25-1
TGTGCCAGCAGTGAGACGGTTGGCAACACTGAAGCTTTCTTT
CASSETVGNTEAFF
>NA|TRBD2|TRBJ2-5|TRBV5-1
TGCGCCAGCAGCTTGGTGGCCGGGGGGGAAGAGACCCAGTACTTC
CASSLVAGGEETQYF
>once|NA|TRBJ1-2|TRBV6-5
TGTGCCAGCAGAGGGGCCCAAGCTAACTATGGCTACACCTTC
CASRGAQANYGYTF